The TCR beta chain under discussion was sequenced for a study of identical twins. Note on this clonotype: Its antigen is currently unknown.

TCRdb analysed the 5' RACE reads with MiXCR anew, one entry per CDR3 protein. In the table there are hundreds of thousands of distinct CDR3 sequences, less than 10% of which are singletons. Regarding the study as a whole: Beta out-of-frame sequences displayed a weaker excess of sharing between twins. Models predicted too little out-of-frame TCR alpha sharing in monozygotic twins.

Germline-derived CDR1 and CDR2 are SGDLS and YYNGEE. V lost 4 bases and J lost 0, with 16 bases in between. The CDR3 loop spans 16 amino acids. The chain carries TRBV9 and TRBJ1-1, with D possibly being TRBD1 (6 bases). The sample comprised memory (CD45RO+) T cells sorted from blood. This receptor was taken from a woman younger than 30 in good health. The CDR3 loop is CASSPRQGPMNTEAFF. The CDR3 DNA follows: TGTGCCAGCAGCCCCCGCCAGGGGCCCATGAACACTGAAGCTTTCTTT.